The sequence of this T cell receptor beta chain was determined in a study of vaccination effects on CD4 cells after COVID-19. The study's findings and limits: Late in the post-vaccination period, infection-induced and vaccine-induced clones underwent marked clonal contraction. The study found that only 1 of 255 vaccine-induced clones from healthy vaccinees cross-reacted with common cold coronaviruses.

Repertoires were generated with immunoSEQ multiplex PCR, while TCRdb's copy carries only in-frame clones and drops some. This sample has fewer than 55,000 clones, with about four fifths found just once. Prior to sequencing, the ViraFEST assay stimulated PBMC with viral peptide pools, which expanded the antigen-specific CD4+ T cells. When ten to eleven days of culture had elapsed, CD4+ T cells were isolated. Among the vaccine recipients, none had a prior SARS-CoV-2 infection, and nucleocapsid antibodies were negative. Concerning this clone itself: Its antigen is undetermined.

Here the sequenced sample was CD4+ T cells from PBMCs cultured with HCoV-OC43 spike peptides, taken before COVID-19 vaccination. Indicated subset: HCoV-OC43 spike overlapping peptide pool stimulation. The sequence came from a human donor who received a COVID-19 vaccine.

The CDR3: CSASEIPSTRGYTF. The CDR3 region has the DNA TGCAGTGCTAGTGAGATCCCCAGTACGCGTGGCTACACCTTC. The J gene is TRBJ1-2, the V gene TRBV20-1; D gene ambiguous. V was clipped by 3 bases and J by 7 bases, with 18 bases between them. Germline V gene sequence: CDR1 DFQATT, CDR2 SNEGSKA (reference sequence). The CDR3 has 14 amino acids.